This T cell receptor beta chain was recovered during a study of cytomegalovirus exposure and HLA in healthy donors. This clone has just a few counts. This CDR3 is 16 amino acids long. The V segment lost 3 bases and the J segment 7 bases; nucleotides outside the gene matches: 10. CDR1 and CDR2 from the germline V gene are WSHSY and SAAADI. TCRdb's table, derived via immunoSEQ multiplex PCR, lists solely in-frame clones and lacks some. This table holds 110,000 or so clones, 88% found once. V is TRBV10-2 and J is TRBJ1-5, with 9 bases fitting TRBD1. Sequencing input: PBMCs. This TCR came from a man between 18 and 29 years old in good health and CMV-seropositive. CDR3 amino acids: CASSELMDRGAQPQHF. CDR3 DNA sequence: TGCGCCAGCAGTGAACTCATGGACAGGGGAGCCCAGCCCCAGCATTTT.